This TCR beta chain was sequenced in a study of cytomegalovirus exposure and HLA in healthy donors (dated by TCRdb to the late 2010s). About the study as a whole: According to an earlier analysis of several hundred of the donors, 150 million to 200 million T cells yielded roughly 110 million unique TCR beta sequences and around 280 Gb of sequence data. Roughly 300 gigabases of sequencing data and approximately 80 million unique TCR sequences were included in an early release covering several hundred HLA-typed donors. Of the approximately 400 genotyped donors, approximately 83% fell in the genetic ancestry cluster associated with self-reported Caucasian donors. The study aimed to test whether signatures of past pathogen exposure could be identified by cataloging public T cell receptors. The T cell repertoires of some 670 subjects were profiled by immunosequencing and related to cytomegalovirus serostatus. In addition to the first cohort of around 670 subjects, a separate validation cohort of some 120 different subjects was used. High-throughput TCR immunosequencing, statistical association of individual TCRs with disease status, and machine learning were combined to predict cytomegalovirus infection status. In a later analysis, previously published TCR beta repertoires from 670 or so donors were re-analyzed and high-resolution HLA genotyping was added so that TCR occurrence patterns could be studied. Rather than using new phenotypic data, the later analysis identified candidate immune exposures from TCR beta sequences and from how often those sequences occurred across donors. In an earlier analysis of roughly 540 of the donors, high-throughput TCR beta sequencing was used to judge whether each TCR beta V gene segment behaved as functional or pseudogenic. Alongside the repertoire data, information on donor age, sex, ethnicity and CMV serostatus was compiled. In a later genetic analysis, genome-wide SNP genotypes for about three fifths of the roughly 670 donors were used, and that subset was treated as a discovery cohort. Every discovery cohort repertoire had been produced on one sequencing platform. Both class I and class II loci were covered by HLA typing, at four-digit resolution. Typing coverage varied by locus: 629-630 donors for A, B, C, DRB1 and DQB1; roughly 500 for DQA1; more than 600 for DPA1; roughly 450 for DPB1. A few DR-DQ haplotypes were treated as single units for association and clustering because of strong linkage in the cohort. Among a few hundred genotyped donors of the cohort, an average of about 240,000 unique TCR beta nucleotide sequences were sequenced per donor, approximately 20% of them non-productive.

Comments on this clone: Its antigen has not been determined. Base qualities are not recorded, but no much larger clone differs from it by a single base.

Summary of the overall study and its limitations: A later analysis found that TCR association rates varied across HLA loci, with DRB1 alleles showing the most associated TCRs and HLA-C alleles the fewest. The study listed 170 or so TCR beta chains as associated with cytomegalovirus. A later genetic analysis reported fewer N-insertions in productive TCRs among donors in an Asian-associated ancestry cluster than the roughly 690-donor mean. Because HLA typing was missing for some donors at each locus, association tests included only the typed subset. Presence/absence analyses assumed roughly uniform sequencing depth across donors, an assumption that may not hold. Assigning TCR associations to individual alleles was difficult when HLA alleles, especially DR and DQ, strongly co-occurred. The classifier was reported to diagnose cytomegalovirus status with high specificity and sensitivity in both the original and validation cohorts. The sequencing pipeline was judged likely to have produced a cluster of highly shared sequence variants as a technical artifact. In an earlier analysis of 500 to 650 of the donors, most TCR beta V segments appeared in productive rearrangements about 90% or about 30% of the time, broadly matching IMGT annotations. In a later analysis, HLA-associated TCR beta chains showed more clonal expansion and lower generation probabilities than non-associated chains that were equally common. A further reported finding was that TCR beta sequences accurately predicted the HLA-A and HLA-B alleles for most subjects in the first cohort. Because counts were too low, roughly 18 rarely observed V segments, including chromosome 9 orphons, were left out of the earlier analysis of 587 of the donors. CMV serostatus was the only immune exposure information available for the cohort. According to a later analysis, most CMV-associated TCR beta chains appeared to be HLA-restricted, and the HLA associations seemed to be driven largely by CMV exposure. V-gene and J-gene trimming of TCR beta chains was associated with a missense DCLRE1C variant in a later genetic analysis, and the association was replicated in an independent cohort. A few of the identified cytomegalovirus-associated TCR beta chains were confirmed in vitro to be specific for cytomegalovirus antigens. The 87-base-pair reads could not distinguish some IMGT-functional V segments, including TRBV6-2 and TRBV6-3, so those segments were excluded. While some public TCRs were present in many individuals, most TCR sequences turned up only very rarely across donors. The authors suggested that the approach could potentially be generalized to other disease states and immunological phenotypes. In a later analysis, several top co-occurrence clusters were reported to appear linked to parvovirus B19, influenza, CMV and Epstein-Barr virus. Correlated functional status among segregating V segments might reflect linkage disequilibrium, but an unknown experimental factor could not be ruled out. At a false discovery rate of 0.05, a later analysis linked 16,951 TCR beta sequences to specific HLA alleles. Only TCR beta chains were sequenced in this cohort, and the absence of alpha or paired-chain data limited detectable features.

The cohort consisted of 666 healthy bone marrow donors. At the time of sampling, all cohort members were nominally healthy, though unrecorded immune exposures were likely present. The donor tested CMV seropositive and was one of the 289 seropositive cohort members. A peripheral blood sample was provided by each donor, and peripheral blood mononuclear cells were used for TCR beta sequencing. The Qiagen DNeasy Blood Extraction Kit was used to extract genomic DNA from the blood cell samples. The CDR3 measures 16 amino acids from cysteine to phenylalanine. The only DNA kept is the CDR3, 48 bases in frame from the first base. Based on the germline V gene (reference sequence), the CDR1 and CDR2 sequences are LNHNV and YYDKDF. V was cut back by 0 bases and J by 5 bases, leaving a gap of 16 bases between them. Library method: the immunoSEQ multiplex PCR assay. The multiplex PCR relied on a mix of 60 forward primers for TCR Vbeta segments and 13 reverse primers for TCR Jbeta segments. Amplification of the CDR3 region of rearranged TCR beta genes was performed with a multiplex PCR assay on genomic DNA. Amplified TCR beta libraries were sequenced as 87-base-pair reads on the Illumina HiSeq System. Concerning the study's data processing: A later analysis tallied some 79 million unique TCR beta chains across the 640 or so repertoires, and some 10 million of those chains were shared by two or more donors. To remove PCR and sequencing errors, raw reads were error-corrected and collapsed into unique sequences using a nearest-neighbor algorithm that merged closely related sequences. Alignment of CDR3 sequences to IMGT reference sequences was used to assign V, D and J gene segments. Each retained sequence needed at least a six-nucleotide match to both a V gene segment and a J gene segment. A rearrangement counted as productive if the CDR3 had no stop codons and remained in frame with V and J, and every other rearrangement counted as non-productive. Following IMGT convention, CDR3 was defined as the stretch from the second conserved V-encoded cysteine up to the conserved J-encoded phenylalanine. The earlier analysis of a few hundred of the donors excluded sequences that lacked an unambiguous match to a single V gene segment. An earlier analysis of roughly 590 of the donors called V segments functional above 56.7% productive rearrangements and segregating when the between-donor standard deviation exceeded 5%. To diagnose cytomegalovirus status from the catalog of TCR beta chain sequences, a statistical classification framework was built. V and J gene assignment, in a later analysis, came from comparing TCR nucleotide sequences with IMGT/GENE-DB human TR gene sequences. In a later analysis, CDR3 sequences and most-parsimonious VDJ recombination scenarios were assigned using the TCRdist pipeline. A later analysis defined each TCR beta chain by its CDR3 amino acid sequence plus V-gene family, and excluded reads lacking a unique V-gene family. To address suspected cross-contamination and a sequencing artifact, a later analysis removed 450 to 700 highly shared, low-generation-probability nucleotide sequences. For each public chain, a later analysis derived a clonal expansion index from normalized ranks of inferred template counts within each repertoire. A later analysis computed generation probabilities with a VDJ recombination model fitted to out-of-frame rearrangements, and checked the results against IGoR. In a later analysis, hypergeometric tests were used to score TCR-TCR, TCR-HLA and TCR-CMV co-occurrence, with a repertoire-size bias correction applied to TCR pairs. To estimate false discovery rates, a later analysis permuted the HLA or CMV assignments 20 times. A later analysis grouped co-occurring TCRs with DBSCAN, adding TCRdist sequence similarity when clustering within HLA-allele-positive subsets. Repertoires with fewer than 30,000 or more than 120,000 public chains, plus five repertoires with anomalous nucleotide sharing, were excluded from co-occurrence clustering. TCRdb limited this immuneACCESS table to in-frame rearrangements with V and J called. A share of clones is missing; checked studies link under half to unresolved V genes, and the rest is unexplained. The V and J calls and clone size are taken from that table; D and trimming were inferred from the DNA. In this sample the table shows 65,000 to 90,000 clones, less than 80% of which occur a single time. The ten top clones hold over 7% of the sample.

The sequence was collected from a middle-aged woman in good health and CMV-seropositive. The sequence is built from TRBV15 and TRBJ1-1, with no confident D gene call. The specimen sequenced was PBMCs. The nucleotide sequence reads TGTGCCACCAGCAGAGATTTAAGGACGGGGAGGACTGAAGCTTTCTTT. Translated, this gives CATSRDLRTGRTEAFF.